This T cell receptor beta chain was obtained from a study of spatial heterogeneity in lung cancer. Study at large: There were, on average, more than 9.5 raw-read appearances for each unique TCR and UMI combination. The study, taken as a whole, reports: Ubiquitous expanded tumor TCRs showed up in blood more at resection than follow-up.

This clonotype was picked up many times. What it recognizes is unknown. Individually, TCR cDNA molecules were each labelled with a unique molecular identifier. TCRdb re-analysed the 5' RACE reads in MiXCR, keeping a single row per CDR3 protein. The table records more than 30,000 distinct CDR3 sequences, around 5% of them present only once. The CDR3 runs to 11 residues. V dropped 4 bases and J dropped 3 bases, with 3 bases sitting between them. CDR1 and CDR2 (germline): SGDLS, YYNGEE. As for time point: sample taken at primary tumor resection. Whole RNA from tumor, nontumor lung or frozen PBMC was sequenced unsorted. A total of around 72 untreated early-stage non-small cell lung cancer patients served as donors.

The V call is TRBV9, the J call TRBJ2-3, with D uncertain. This clonotype originated in a female donor with early-stage non-small cell lung cancer. The source material was PBMCs, sampled at surgery. As DNA, the CDR3 is TGTGCCAGCAGCCGAACAGATACGCAGTATTTT. Translating gives CASSRTDTQYF.